This T cell receptor (beta chain) was identified in a study of blood T cell repertoires in COVID-19. Looking at the study overall: Collection of acute and convalescent COVID-19 samples took place in the United States, Italy and Spain. Sources were T cells, B-cell-depleted T cells, or PBMCs; the material itself was cDNA or gDNA.

Generated by immunoSEQ multiplex PCR, the TCRdb table keeps only in-frame clones and is missing some. The table shows 80,000 to 100,000 clones, with under 85% occurring only once. This clone appeared a few times. The material sequenced was peripheral blood. This clonotype originated in a man between 70 and 80 years old with acute or convalescent COVID-19.

The CDR3 nucleotides are TGTGCCAGCAGCTATCCAGGGGGGCACTACGAGCAGTACTTC. Its translation is CASSYPGGHYEQYF. The J gene is TRBJ2-7, the V gene TRBV7-2; weak D call: TRBD1 (7 bases). CDR3 length: 14 residues. The V end lost 4 bases, the J end lost 3 bases, and 13 bases lay between the germline ends. CDR1 is SGHTA, CDR2 FQGNSA, per germline.